This TCR beta chain originates from a study of blood T cell repertoires in COVID-19 (dated by TCRdb to the early 2020s). General notes on the study: Samples covering the acute and convalescent phases of COVID-19 were provided by collaborators in the United States, Italy and Spain. The samples were drawn from the first 160 participants of the ongoing ImmuneRACE study and from over a thousand subjects provided by 6 global collaborators. Deeply sampled blood TCRbeta repertoires from subjects exposed to, actively infected with, or recovered from COVID-19 were included in the dataset. The repertoires were made available in a free public database intended to serve as a resource for research on the immune response to SARS-CoV-2. HLA class I and class II types, where available, came from metadata supplied by the sample provider rather than from assay-based typing. The material from the prospective study consisted of cDNA or gDNA derived from T cells, B-cell-depleted T cells, or PBMCs. Nearly every sample came with metadata listing a de-identified subject ID, COVID-19 status, age in years and sex.

In Seattle, one collaborating source enrolled patients while the infection was active and tracked those patients longitudinally over the course of disease. The collaborating institutions used their own protocols to collect whole blood in K2EDTA tubes. For TCRbeta analysis, collaborators shipped samples in one of three forms: frozen whole blood, isolated PBMCs, or DNA extracted from either of those sample types. The germline ends are 14 bases apart after V is trimmed by 7 bases and J by 3 bases. From a lookup of the germline V gene, CDR1 and CDR2 are LGHNT and FRNRAP. CDR3 length: 14 amino acids, cysteine to phenylalanine. Kept here is only the CDR3 DNA, which spans 42 bases and is read in frame from base 1. TCRbeta CDR3 regions were amplified from genomic DNA using the immunoSEQ Assay, a bias-controlled multiplex PCR. The published analysis was carried out like this. The number of nucleated cells in each sample was estimated by amplification of reference gene primers within the assay. Sequence reads were collapsed and filtered to measure the absolute abundance of every unique TCRbeta CDR3 rearrangement. For each sample, productive Simpson clonality was calculated as the square root of Simpson's diversity index across productive rearrangements. TCRdb stores this immuneACCESS table with in-frame sequences only. Part of the clones is absent; in the studies checked, under half of the shortfall reflects unresolved V genes, and no reason is known for the rest. The V and J calls and clone size are taken from that table; D and trimming were inferred from the DNA. A total of roughly 220,000 clones appear in this sample, 80% to 90% of them only once. The ten most abundant clones make up roughly 7.4% of the sample.

On this clone itself: It lacks a known antigen. Per-base qualities were not stored, and no clone one base away is much larger.

The research as a whole found: The quantity of clinical and demographic metadata differed by source and by participant and was supplied without curation.

The rearrangement joined TRBV12-5 to TRBJ2-3; D gene: possibly TRBD2, on 5 matching bases. The sequenced sample was peripheral blood. The receptor comes from a woman older than 75 with COVID-19, enrolled during active disease. The DNA sequence is TGTGCTAGTGCCACGGGGTTTGCGACAGATACGCAGTATTTT. Its product reads: CASATGFATDTQYF.